A selection of T cell receptor beta chains follows, all from one sample in a study of T cells after yellow fever vaccination. TCRdb re-called the 5' RACE reads through MiXCR, storing one row per CDR3 protein. The sample has 90,000 to 130,000 distinct CDR3 sequences, approximately 8.4% seen once. The material sequenced was CD8+ T cells sorted from PBMCs, taken 45 days after the yellow fever booster vaccination. The receptors here all came from a man between 25 and 39 years old who received the YFV17D yellow fever vaccine. The CDR3 runs from the conserved cysteine through the conserved F or W. The D gene is left open where the match is weak. Rows may omit the clone size; those that give it use once, few, many or a size class.

v_gene: TRBV29-1; abundance: .; d_gene: .; j_gene: TRBJ2-7; CDR3nt: TGCAGCGTTCTTGGGCCAGGGCCCCACTCCTACGAGCAGTACTTC; CDR3aa: CSVLGPGPHSYEQYF
v_gene: TRBV6-1; abundance: many; d_gene: TRBD1; j_gene: TRBJ2-2; CDR3nt: TGTGCCAGCAGTAGGGACAGGAGGTCTAGGGCCGGGGAGCTGTTTTTT; CDR3aa: CASSRDRRSRAGELFF
v_gene: TRBV5-1; abundance: many; d_gene: TRBD1; j_gene: TRBJ2-1; CDR3nt: TGCGCCAGCAGCTTGGACCCAGACAGGGGAGCGGGCAATGAGCAGTTCTTC; CDR3aa: CASSLDPDRGAGNEQFF
v_gene: TRBV11-2; abundance: many; d_gene: .; j_gene: TRBJ2-7; CDR3nt: TGTGCCAGCAGCTTAGAGTACAGTTACGAGCAGTACTTC; CDR3aa: CASSLEYSYEQYF
v_gene: TRBV12-3/TRBV12-4; abundance: many; d_gene: .; j_gene: TRBJ2-3; CDR3nt: TGTGCCAGCAGTTCAGCAGGGGATACGCAGTATTTT; CDR3aa: CASSSAGDTQYF
v_gene: TRBV10-3; abundance: many; d_gene: .; j_gene: TRBJ2-7; CDR3nt: TGTGCCATCAGTGAGTCCCCCCTAAAGCGGTCCACCTACGAGCAGTACTTC; CDR3aa: CAISESPLKRSTYEQYF
v_gene: TRBV12-5; abundance: .; d_gene: .; j_gene: TRBJ2-2; CDR3nt: TGTGCTAGTGGTCCTGGGACTCCCGGGGAGCTGTTTTTT; CDR3aa: CASGPGTPGELFF
v_gene: TRBV5-4; abundance: few; d_gene: .; j_gene: TRBJ2-1; CDR3nt: TGTGCCAGCACTAGTGATGCCGATGAGCAGTTCTTC; CDR3aa: CASTSDADEQFF
v_gene: TRBV11-2; abundance: .; d_gene: .; j_gene: TRBJ2-5; CDR3nt: TGTGCCAGCAGCGGGGACTTTGCTTACTTC; CDR3aa: CASSGDFAYF
v_gene: TRBV9; abundance: many; d_gene: .; j_gene: TRBJ2-2; CDR3nt: TGTGCCAGCAGCGTAAGGACCGGGGAGCTGTTTTTT; CDR3aa: CASSVRTGELFF
v_gene: TRBV12-3/TRBV12-4; abundance: many; d_gene: .; j_gene: TRBJ2-1; CDR3nt: TGTGCCAGCAGTTCGGGTCTAGATCGCTACAATGAGCAGTTCTTC; CDR3aa: CASSSGLDRYNEQFF
v_gene: TRBV19; abundance: few; d_gene: TRBD2; j_gene: TRBJ2-2; CDR3nt: TGTGCCAGTACTCCGGGACTAGCCCCCACCGGGGAGCTGTTTTTT; CDR3aa: CASTPGLAPTGELFF
v_gene: TRBV7-9; abundance: many; d_gene: .; j_gene: TRBJ2-7; CDR3nt: TGTGCCAGCAGCTTGGGGGGGCGGAGCTACGAGCAGTACTTC; CDR3aa: CASSLGGRSYEQYF
v_gene: TRBV12-3/TRBV12-4; abundance: many; d_gene: TRBD2; j_gene: TRBJ2-1; CDR3nt: TGTGCCAGCAGTTTACCGGGAGGGTCCTACAATGAGCAGTTCTTC; CDR3aa: CASSLPGGSYNEQFF
v_gene: TRBV12-3/TRBV12-4; abundance: many; d_gene: TRBD1; j_gene: TRBJ2-7; CDR3nt: TGTGCCAGCAGTCAAGGACAGGGGCCCTACGAGCAGTACTTC; CDR3aa: CASSQGQGPYEQYF
v_gene: TRBV3-1; abundance: many; d_gene: TRBD2; j_gene: TRBJ2-3; CDR3nt: TGTGCCAGCAGCCAAGGTTGGGACTACACAGATACGCAGTATTTT; CDR3aa: CASSQGWDYTDTQYF
v_gene: TRBV7-9; abundance: medium-sized; d_gene: .; j_gene: TRBJ1-2; CDR3nt: TGTGCCAGCAGCCAGGACACATATGGAGGCGGCTACACCTTC; CDR3aa: CASSQDTYGGGYTF
v_gene: TRBV9; abundance: many; d_gene: .; j_gene: TRBJ2-5; CDR3nt: TGTGCCAGCAGCGCGCAGGGTCTGAAGACCCAGTACTTC; CDR3aa: CASSAQGLKTQYF
v_gene: TRBV7-6; abundance: many; d_gene: .; j_gene: TRBJ2-1; CDR3nt: TGTGCCAGCAGCTTAGAGGTACAGGATGAGCAGTTCTTC; CDR3aa: CASSLEVQDEQFF
v_gene: TRBV7-3; abundance: many; d_gene: .; j_gene: TRBJ2-3; CDR3nt: TGTGCCAGCAGCTTAAACTGGTTCGGCACAGATACGCAGTATTTT; CDR3aa: CASSLNWFGTDTQYF
v_gene: TRBV25-1; abundance: many; d_gene: .; j_gene: TRBJ1-1; CDR3nt: TGTGCCAGCAGCGCCCAGGGACGTTACACTGAAGCTTTCTTT; CDR3aa: CASSAQGRYTEAFF
v_gene: TRBV28; abundance: many; d_gene: TRBD2; j_gene: TRBJ2-1; CDR3nt: TGTGCCAGCAGTTTATATACTAGCGGGACCTCCGCCTACAATGAGCAGTTCTTC; CDR3aa: CASSLYTSGTSAYNEQFF
v_gene: TRBV7-2; abundance: many; d_gene: .; j_gene: TRBJ1-1; CDR3nt: TGTGCCAGCAGCTTAGGATACGGAACTGAAGCTTTCTTT; CDR3aa: CASSLGYGTEAFF
v_gene: TRBV11-2; abundance: many; d_gene: .; j_gene: TRBJ2-7; CDR3nt: TGTGCCAGCAGGCCAAGAGGTGGGAGCGTTTTCTACGAGCAGTACTTC; CDR3aa: CASRPRGGSVFYEQYF
v_gene: TRBV6-5; abundance: many; d_gene: TRBD1; j_gene: TRBJ2-7; CDR3nt: TGTGCCAGCAGTTACTCCCCCCCACAGGGGGCCCCCTCCTACGAGCAGTACTTC; CDR3aa: CASSYSPPQGAPSYEQYF
v_gene: TRBV27; abundance: many; d_gene: .; j_gene: TRBJ1-5; CDR3nt: TGTGCCAGCAGTTTATCTTCGGACAGAAATCAGCCCCAGCATTTT; CDR3aa: CASSLSSDRNQPQHF